Following are 26 T cell receptor beta chains from one sample sequenced in a study of blood T cell repertoires in COVID-19. The data were produced by immunoSEQ multiplex PCR, yet TCRdb's version contains in-frame clones alone and is incomplete. The sample has around 310,000 clones, 75% to 90% seen once. Input material: PBMCs or T cells enriched from blood (not recorded which). The receptor set was obtained from a man aged 30-40 years who had recovered from COVID-19.

The CDR3 DNA follows: TGTGCCAGCAGGCTAGGCGCAGACAATGAGCAGTTCTTC. Translating it yields CASRLGADNEQFF. The chain uses TRBV7-2 and TRBJ2-1, with D unresolved. The CDR3 extends over 13 amino acids. The V gene lost 6 bases and the J gene lost 5 bases, with 11 bases spanning the gap. Germline CDR1 is SGHTA and CDR2 is FQGNSA.

This clone was detected a few times. The rearrangement joins TRBV6-4 to TRBJ2-3; maybe TRBD2 (5 bases). CDR1 MRHNA and CDR2 SNTAGT come from the germline V gene. V lost 8 bases to trimming and J lost 0 bases, with 18 bases between them. This CDR3 contains 16 residues. As DNA, the CDR3 is TGTGCCAGCGCCTTCGGGATTATTTCTAGCACAGATACGCAGTATTTT. It yields the protein CASAFGIISSTDTQYF.

This chain uses TRBV2 with TRBJ1-5; perhaps TRBD1 as D (5 bases). The germline V and J ends were trimmed by 4 bases and 0 bases, with 10 bases remaining between them. This CDR3 region has 15 residues. The V gene's germline CDR1 is SNHLY and CDR2 FYNNEI. The CDR3 is CASSGQPNSNQPQHF. As DNA, the CDR3 is TGTGCCAGCAGTGGACAGCCGAATAGCAATCAGCCCCAGCATTTT.

The sample holds one count of this clone. This chain connects TRBV6-2 or TRBV6-3 to TRBJ2-7; tentative D call: TRBD1 (6 bases). In germline, CDR1 is MNHEY, CDR2 SVGEGT. The CDR3 length is 17 residues. The V and J ends lost 0 bases and 0 bases respectively, with 15 bases between them. The CDR3 protein is CASSYSSPDSLSYEQYF. Here the CDR3 DNA reads TGTGCCAGCAGTTACTCGTCCCCGGACAGCCTCTCCTACGAGCAGTACTTC.

The rearrangement joins TRBV6-1 to TRBJ2-4; 12 bases are a match to TRBD1. Per the germline V gene, CDR1 is MNHNS and CDR2 is SASEGT. CDR3 size: 18 residues. With 4 bases clipped from V and 1 base from J, the junction kept 8 bases outside the gene matches. The CDR3 DNA is TGTGCCAGCAGTGTCGGGACAGGGGGCGCGGGTGCCAAAAACATTCAGTACTTC. Translated, it gives CASSVGTGGAGAKNIQYF.

This clone appeared once. The V gene is TRBV3-1 (or the pseudogene TRBV3-2), the J gene TRBJ1-5; no firm D call. The CDR3 has 15 residues. The V gene's germline CDR1 is LGHDT and CDR2 YNNKEL (reference sequence). The ends were cut back, 4 bases at V and 7 bases at J, with 17 bases in the middle. CDR3 amino acids: CASSPKPWSGQPQHF. The DNA for the CDR3 is TGTGCCAGCAGCCCAAAGCCTTGGTCGGGACAGCCCCAGCATTTT.

CDR3 region: CASSTPRLGYEQFF. In nucleotides, the CDR3 is TGTGCCAGCAGTACCCCCAGGCTTGGTTATGAGCAGTTCTTC. The V call is TRBV28, the J call TRBJ2-1; no definite D call. The CDR3 covers 14 residues. In germline, CDR1 is MDHEN, CDR2 SYDVKM. V was trimmed by 5 bases and J by 8 bases, leaving 16 bases between them.

The chain recombines TRBV7-9 with TRBJ2-1; 7 positions agree with TRBD1. This CDR3 contains 16 residues. The germline CDR1 and CDR2 sequences are SEHNR and FQNEAQ (reference sequence). Unmatched junction bases numbered 14, after V lost 5 bases and J lost 7 bases. CDR3 sequence: CASSLISWTGVNEQFF. For the CDR3, the DNA is TGTGCCAGCAGCCTCATTTCATGGACAGGCGTTAATGAGCAGTTCTTC.

V usage is TRBV3-1 (or the pseudogene TRBV3-2) and J usage is TRBJ1-6, with a tentative D call TRBD1 (5 bases). The CDR3 sequence is 15 residues long. CDR1 is LGHDT, CDR2 YNNKEL, per germline (reference sequence). The V and J ends lost 1 base and 3 bases respectively, with 7 bases between them. Here the CDR3 DNA reads TGTGCCAGCAGCCAAGGACAGAACTATAATTCACCCCTCCACTTT. The encoded protein is CASSQGQNYNSPLHF.

The V and J genes are TRBV30 and TRBJ1-1, with D uncertain. CDR1 GTSNPN and CDR2 SVGIG come from the germline V gene (reference sequence). Trimming removed 7 bases from V and 4 bases from J, with 16 bases in between. The CDR3 sequence is 13 residues long. CDR3 nucleotide sequence: TGTGCCTTGTTGCAGGCCGAGGGCACTGAAGCTTTCTTT. Protein product: CALLQAEGTEAFF.

The chain employs TRBV24-1 and TRBJ1-2; possibly TRBD1 for D (6 bases). The germline V gene has CDR1 KGHDR and CDR2 SFDVKD. This CDR3 contains 14 residues. Trimming stripped 1 base from V and 4 bases from J, with 9 bases between. CDR3 nucleotides: TGTGCCACCAGTGATTTATCCAGGGGCTATGGCTACACCTTC. The encoded protein is CATSDLSRGYGYTF.

This chain links TRBV28 with TRBJ1-1; no firm D call. Deletions cut 2 bases from V and 2 bases from J, with 9 bases between. The CDR3 spans 14 residues. Germline values: CDR1 MDHEN, CDR2 SYDVKM. The DNA for the CDR3 is TGTGCCAGCAGTTTAGAGGAGTTCAACACTGAAGCTTTCTTT. This encodes CASSLEEFNTEAFF.

The CDR3 DNA reads TGTGCCAGCTCACCACTAGGGGGCGCGGCCATAGATACGCAGTATTTT. This codes for CASSPLGGAAIDTQYF. J is TRBJ2-3 and V is TRBV18, with 7 bases fitting TRBD1. Looked up from germline, CDR1 is KGHSH and CDR2 is LQKENI. J lost 5 bases, V lost 1 base, and 9 bases had no gene match. The CDR3 runs to 16 residues.

The V and J genes are TRBV19 and TRBJ1-6; D is undetermined. Per the germline V gene, CDR1 is LNHDA and CDR2 is SQIVND (reference sequence). Trimming took 4 bases from V and 7 from J, leaving 8 bases between them. CDR3 size: 13 residues. The CDR3 loop is CASSKEINSPLHF. CDR3 bases: TGTGCCAGTAGTAAGGAGATAAATTCACCCCTCCACTTT.

V usage is TRBV19 and J usage is TRBJ1-5; unclear D gene. The germline V gene encodes CDR1 LNHDA and CDR2 SQIVND (reference sequence). The CDR3 extends over 16 amino acids. With 1 base removed from V and 0 bases from J, the gap between germline ends came to 10 bases. The CDR3 loop reads CASSIGGGYSNQPQHF. CDR3 bases: TGTGCCAGTAGTATAGGAGGAGGGTATAGCAATCAGCCCCAGCATTTT.

This clone was picked up one time. The chain joins TRBV10-1 to TRBJ1-1, with 9 bases identical to TRBD1. The CDR3 runs 12 residues. Unmatched junction bases numbered 1, after V lost 5 bases and J lost 6 bases. The germline V gene has CDR1 WNHNN and CDR2 SYGVQD (reference sequence). In DNA, the CDR3 is TGCGCCAGCAGTACAGGGGGCCCTGAAGCTTTCTTT. It is translated as CASSTGGPEAFF.

The chain has TRBV4-1 and TRBJ2-5; 7 bases are shared with TRBD1. The CDR3 is made up of 14 amino acids. The germline V gene encodes CDR1 MGHRA and CDR2 YSYEKL. V shed 2 bases, J shed 5 bases, and the junction held 5 bases outside the gene matches. In nucleotides, the CDR3 is TGCGCCAGCAGCCAACGAGGGGGCTGGGAGACCCAGTACTTC. Translation gives CASSQRGGWETQYF.

The chain combines TRBV7-8 with TRBJ1-2; possible D gene TRBD1, 6 bases. Germline loops: CDR1 SGHVS, CDR2 FQNEAQ. Deletions cut 4 bases from V and 3 bases from J, with 18 bases between. The CDR3 extends over 16 amino acids. CDR3 amino acids: CASSSLGQPSDYGYTF. The DNA of the CDR3 is TGTGCCAGCAGCTCCCTAGGACAGCCGTCTGACTATGGCTACACCTTC.

This chain uses TRBV24-1 with TRBJ1-1; a possible D gene is TRBD1 (6 bases). The CDR3 totals 14 residues. Germline V gene data show CDR1 as KGHDR and CDR2 as SFDVKD. Trimming took 3 bases from V and 3 from J, leaving 10 bases between them. Here the CDR3 DNA reads TGTGCCACCAGTGATAGGGGGGGTGACACTGAAGCTTTCTTT. As protein: CATSDRGGDTEAFF.

The chain combines TRBV7-3 with TRBJ2-2, with 11 bases matching TRBD1. V lost 6 bases and J lost 4; bases outside the gene matches: 4. Per germline, CDR1 SGHTA and CDR2 FQGTGA. The CDR3 is 15 residues long. The CDR3 sequence is CASRKGQGGTGELFF. In nucleotides, the CDR3 is TGTGCCAGCAGGAAGGGACAGGGGGGCACCGGGGAGCTGTTTTTT. Drawing the rest from reference TRBV7-3 and TRBJ2-2, the complete variable domain is GAGVSQTPSNKVTEKGKYVELRCDPISGHTALYWYRQSLGQGPEFLIYFQGTGAADDSGLPNDRFFAVRPEGSVSTLKIQRTERGDSAVYLCASRKGQGGTGELFFGEGSRLTVL.

The chain couples TRBV5-8 to TRBJ1-2; D might be TRBD1 (6 bases). This CDR3 comprises 13 residues. V was pared by 2 bases and J by 4 bases, with 9 bases between. Germline V gene lookup returns CDR1 SGHTS and CDR2 YDEGEE. Here the CDR3 reads CASSFDRFYGYTF. Here the CDR3 DNA reads TGTGCCAGCAGCTTTGACAGGTTCTATGGCTACACCTTC.

This chain connects TRBV3-1 (or the pseudogene TRBV3-2) to TRBJ2-7; 11 positions agree with TRBD1. Germline-derived CDR1 and CDR2 are LGHDT and YNNKEL (reference sequence). The CDR3 consists of 14 residues. V dropped 4 bases and J dropped 5; count of bases not matched to a gene: 4. CDR3 sequence reads: CASSPWTGGNEQYF. In DNA form, the CDR3 reads TGTGCCAGCAGCCCTTGGACAGGGGGCAACGAGCAGTACTTC.

CDR3 amino acids: CASSQDLFRASNQPQHF. CDR3 bases: TGTGCCAGCAGCCAAGATCTATTCAGGGCCTCTAATCAGCCCCAGCATTTT. The V call is TRBV4-2, the J call TRBJ1-5; possibly TRBD1 for D (5 bases). The germline V and J ends were trimmed by 0 bases and 4 bases, with 16 bases remaining between them. CDR1 and CDR2 from the germline V gene are LGHNA and YNFKEQ. The CDR3 spans 17 residues.

The gene calls are TRBV10-3 and TRBJ1-1; TRBD1 matches 9 bases. The CDR3 spans 14 residues. Germline V gives CDR1 ENHRY, CDR2 SYGVKD. The J segment lost 0 bases and the V segment lost 8 bases, leaving 4 bases of the junction unmatched. The DNA for the CDR3 is TGTGCCATCGGGAGGACAGGGGTGAACACTGAAGCTTTCTTT. Translation: CAIGRTGVNTEAFF.

The V gene is TRBV5-4, the J gene TRBJ1-2; maybe TRBD1 (5 bases). Germline CDR1 reads SGHNT; CDR2 reads YYREEE (reference sequence). CDR3 length: 15 residues. V was pared by 4 bases and J by 4 bases, with 17 bases between. In nucleotides, the CDR3 is TGTGCCAGCAGCCAGACTGGTGGCAGGGTCTATGGCTACACCTTC. Residues: CASSQTGGRVYGYTF.

The genes are TRBV7-2 and TRBJ2-5; D is unclear. The CDR3 sequence is 11 residues long. Trimming left V 4 bases short and J 5 bases short, with 5 bases between. CDR1 and CDR2 (germline): SGHTA, FQGNSA. This CDR3 is CASSSRETQYF. The CDR3 coding sequence is TGTGCCAGCAGCTCGCGGGAGACCCAGTACTTC.